The clone carrying this TCR beta chain was seen many times. Germline lookup yields CDR1 SGHTA and CDR2 FQGNSA. V was clipped by 5 bases and J by 6 bases, with 14 bases between them. The length of the CDR3 is 14 residues. Using immunoSEQ multiplex PCR, the repertoire was profiled, and TCRdb retains in-frame clones only, with some absent. The sample records 300,000 to 350,000 clones, around 87% being singletons. The data derive from a study of blood T cell repertoires in COVID-19. The TCR originated in a woman aged 45-60 years with COVID-19, enrolled during active disease. The chain joins TRBV7-2 to TRBJ1-5; D is ambiguous. Sequenced sample: peripheral blood. The CDR3 is CASSISQKSQPQHF. In DNA form, the CDR3 reads TGTGCCAGCAGCATCTCACAGAAATCTCAGCCCCAGCATTTT.